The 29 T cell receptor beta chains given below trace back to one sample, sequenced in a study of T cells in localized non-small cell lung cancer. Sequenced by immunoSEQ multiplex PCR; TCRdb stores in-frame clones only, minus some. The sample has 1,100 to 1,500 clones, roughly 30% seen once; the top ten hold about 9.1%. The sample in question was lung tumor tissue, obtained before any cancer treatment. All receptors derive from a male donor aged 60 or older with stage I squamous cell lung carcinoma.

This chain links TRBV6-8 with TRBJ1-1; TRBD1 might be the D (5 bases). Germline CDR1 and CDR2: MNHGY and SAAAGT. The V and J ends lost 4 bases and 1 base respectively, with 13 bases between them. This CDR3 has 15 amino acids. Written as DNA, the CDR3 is TGTGCCAGCAGTTTCCTGATGGGGGGGAACACTGAAGCTTTCTTT. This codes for CASSFLMGGNTEAFF.

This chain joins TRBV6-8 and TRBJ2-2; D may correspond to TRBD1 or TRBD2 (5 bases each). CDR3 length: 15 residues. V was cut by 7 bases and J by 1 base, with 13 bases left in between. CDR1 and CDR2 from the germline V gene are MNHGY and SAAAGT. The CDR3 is CASTQERGNTGELFF. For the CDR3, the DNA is TGTGCCAGCACCCAGGAGAGGGGGAACACCGGGGAGCTGTTTTTT.

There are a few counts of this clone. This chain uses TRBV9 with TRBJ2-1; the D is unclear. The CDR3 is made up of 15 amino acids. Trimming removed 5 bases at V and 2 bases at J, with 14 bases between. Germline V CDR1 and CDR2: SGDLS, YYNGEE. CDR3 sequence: CASSVIGKAYNEQFF. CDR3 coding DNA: TGTGCCAGCAGTGTGATAGGGAAGGCCTACAATGAGCAGTTCTTC.

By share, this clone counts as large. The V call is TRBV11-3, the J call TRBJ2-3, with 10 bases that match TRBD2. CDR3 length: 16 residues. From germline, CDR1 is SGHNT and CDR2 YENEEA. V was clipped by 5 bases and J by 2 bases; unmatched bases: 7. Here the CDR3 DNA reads TGTGCCAGCAGCGAACGGACTAGCGGATACACAGATACGCAGTATTTT. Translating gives CASSERTSGYTDTQYF.

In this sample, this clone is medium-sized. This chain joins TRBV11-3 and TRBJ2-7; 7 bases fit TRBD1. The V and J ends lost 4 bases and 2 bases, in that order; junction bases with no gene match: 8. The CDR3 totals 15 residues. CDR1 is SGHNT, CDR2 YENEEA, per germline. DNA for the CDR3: TGTGCCAGCAGCTCCACAGGGGCCGTTACCTACGAGCAGTACTTC. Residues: CASSSTGAVTYEQYF.

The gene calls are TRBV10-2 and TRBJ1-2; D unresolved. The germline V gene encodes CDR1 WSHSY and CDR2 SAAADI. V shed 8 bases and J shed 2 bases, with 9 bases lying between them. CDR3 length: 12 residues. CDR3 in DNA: TGCGCCAGCGCTTCCCAAAACTATGGCTACACCTTC. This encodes CASASQNYGYTF.

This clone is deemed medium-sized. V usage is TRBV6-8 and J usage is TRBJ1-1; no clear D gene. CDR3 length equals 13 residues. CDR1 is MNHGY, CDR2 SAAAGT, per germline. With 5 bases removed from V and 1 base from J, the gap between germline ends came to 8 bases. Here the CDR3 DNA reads TGTGCCAGCAGTCCTTTGGGGAACACTGAAGCTTTCTTT. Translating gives CASSPLGNTEAFF.

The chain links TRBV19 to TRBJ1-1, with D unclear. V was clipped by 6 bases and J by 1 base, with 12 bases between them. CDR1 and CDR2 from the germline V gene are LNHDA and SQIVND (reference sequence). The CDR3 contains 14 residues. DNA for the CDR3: TGTGCCAGTAGGGTCGGGGAGCCGAACACTGAAGCTTTCTTT. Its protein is CASRVGEPNTEAFF.

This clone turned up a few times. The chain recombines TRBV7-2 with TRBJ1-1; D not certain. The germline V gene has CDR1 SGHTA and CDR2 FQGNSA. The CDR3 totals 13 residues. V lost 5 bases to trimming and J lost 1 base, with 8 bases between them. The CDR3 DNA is TGTGCCAGCAGCGAGAATCAGAACACTGAAGCTTTCTTT. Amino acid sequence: CASSENQNTEAFF.

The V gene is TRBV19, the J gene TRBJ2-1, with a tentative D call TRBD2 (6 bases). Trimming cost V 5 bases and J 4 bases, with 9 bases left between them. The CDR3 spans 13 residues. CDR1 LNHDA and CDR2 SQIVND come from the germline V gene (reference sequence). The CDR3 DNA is TGTGCCAGTAGTCAAGCGGGTTACAATGAGCAGTTCTTC. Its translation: CASSQAGYNEQFF.

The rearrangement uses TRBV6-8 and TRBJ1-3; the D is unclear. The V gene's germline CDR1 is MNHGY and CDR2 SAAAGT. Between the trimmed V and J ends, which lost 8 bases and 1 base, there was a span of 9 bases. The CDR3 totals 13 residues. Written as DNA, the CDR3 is TGTGCCAGCGCCGGGGTTTCTGGAAACACCATATATTTT. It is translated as CASAGVSGNTIYF.

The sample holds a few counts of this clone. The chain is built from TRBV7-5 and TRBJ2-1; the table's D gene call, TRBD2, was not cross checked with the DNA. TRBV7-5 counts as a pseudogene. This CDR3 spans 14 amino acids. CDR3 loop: CASRPTMTSWEGFF. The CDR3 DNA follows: TGTGCCAGCAGACCCACTATGACTAGCTGGGAGGGGTTCTTC.

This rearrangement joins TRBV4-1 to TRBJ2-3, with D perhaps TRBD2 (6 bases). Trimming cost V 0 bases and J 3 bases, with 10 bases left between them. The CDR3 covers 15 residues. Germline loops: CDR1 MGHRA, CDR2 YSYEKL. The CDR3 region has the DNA TGCGCCAGCAGCCAAGATGGGACTGGAACAGATACGCAGTATTTT. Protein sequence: CASSQDGTGTDTQYF.

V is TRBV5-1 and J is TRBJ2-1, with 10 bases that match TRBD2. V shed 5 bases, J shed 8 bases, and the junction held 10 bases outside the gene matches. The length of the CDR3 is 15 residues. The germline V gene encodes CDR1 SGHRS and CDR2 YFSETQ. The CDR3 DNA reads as TGCGCCAGCAGTGGATCTAGCGGGAGCACCGATGAGCAGTTCTTC. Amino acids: CASSGSSGSTDEQFF.

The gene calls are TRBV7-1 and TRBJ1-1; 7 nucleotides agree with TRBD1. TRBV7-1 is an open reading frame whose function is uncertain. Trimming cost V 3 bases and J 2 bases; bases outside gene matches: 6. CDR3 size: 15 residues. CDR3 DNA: TGTGCCAGCAGCTCCGAGGGACAGATAAACACTGAAGCTTTCTTT. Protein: CASSSEGQINTEAFF.

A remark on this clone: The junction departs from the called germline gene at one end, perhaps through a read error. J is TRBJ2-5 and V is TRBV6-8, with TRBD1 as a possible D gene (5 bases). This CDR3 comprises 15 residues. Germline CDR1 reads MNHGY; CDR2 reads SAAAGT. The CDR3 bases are TGTGCCATCAGTGCTTCGACAGACACCCTTGCGACCCAGTACTTC. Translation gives CAISASTDTLATQYF.

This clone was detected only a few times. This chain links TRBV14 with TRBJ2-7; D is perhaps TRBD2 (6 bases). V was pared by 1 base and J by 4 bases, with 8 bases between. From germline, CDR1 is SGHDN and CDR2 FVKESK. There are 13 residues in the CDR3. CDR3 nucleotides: TGTGCCAGCAGCCAAGGGGCGGGATACGAGCAGTACTTC. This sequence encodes CASSQGAGYEQYF.

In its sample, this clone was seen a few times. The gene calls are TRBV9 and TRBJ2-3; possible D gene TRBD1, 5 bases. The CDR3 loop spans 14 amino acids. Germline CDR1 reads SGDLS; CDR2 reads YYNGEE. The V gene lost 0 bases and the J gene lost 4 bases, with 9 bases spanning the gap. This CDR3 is CASSVAGRADTQYF. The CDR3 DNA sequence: TGTGCCAGCAGCGTAGCTGGCAGGGCAGATACGCAGTATTTT.

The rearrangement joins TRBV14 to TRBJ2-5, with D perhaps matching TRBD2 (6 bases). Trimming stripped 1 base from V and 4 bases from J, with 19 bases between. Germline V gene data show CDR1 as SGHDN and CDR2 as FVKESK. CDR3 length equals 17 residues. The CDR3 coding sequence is TGTGCCAGCAGCCAAGTTACTAGCTCCCTGGGGGTAGAGACCCAGTACTTC. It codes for CASSQVTSSLGVETQYF.

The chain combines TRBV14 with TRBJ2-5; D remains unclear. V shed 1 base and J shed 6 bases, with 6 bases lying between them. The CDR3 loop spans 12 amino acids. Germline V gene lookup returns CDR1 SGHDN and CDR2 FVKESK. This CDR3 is CASSQARQTQYF. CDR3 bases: TGTGCCAGCAGCCAAGCTCGACAGACCCAGTACTTC.

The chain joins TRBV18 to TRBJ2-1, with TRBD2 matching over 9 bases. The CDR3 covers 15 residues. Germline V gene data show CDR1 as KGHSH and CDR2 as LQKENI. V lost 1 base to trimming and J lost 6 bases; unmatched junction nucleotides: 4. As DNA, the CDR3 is TGTGCCAGCTCACCACTAGCGGGAGTTCGCAATGAGCAGTTCTTC. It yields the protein CASSPLAGVRNEQFF.

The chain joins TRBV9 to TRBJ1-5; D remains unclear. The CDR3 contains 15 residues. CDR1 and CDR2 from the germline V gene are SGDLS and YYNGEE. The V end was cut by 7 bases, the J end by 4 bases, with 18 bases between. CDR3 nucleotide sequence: TGTGCCAGCGGACCTTCAGGTTTCGCAAATCAGCCCCAGCATTTT. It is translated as CASGPSGFANQPQHF.

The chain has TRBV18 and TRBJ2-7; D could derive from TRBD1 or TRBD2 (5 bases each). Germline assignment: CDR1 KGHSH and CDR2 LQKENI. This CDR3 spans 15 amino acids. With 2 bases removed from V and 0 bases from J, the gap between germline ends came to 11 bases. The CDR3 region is CASSPGDGDSYEQYF. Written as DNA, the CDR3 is TGTGCCAGCTCACCAGGGGACGGCGACTCCTACGAGCAGTACTTC.

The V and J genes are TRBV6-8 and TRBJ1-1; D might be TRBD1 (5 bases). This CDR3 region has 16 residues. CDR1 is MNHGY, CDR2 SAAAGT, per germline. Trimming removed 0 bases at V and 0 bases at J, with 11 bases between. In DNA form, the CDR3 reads TGTGCCAGCAGTTACTCGATGCAGGGACTGAACACTGAAGCTTTCTTT. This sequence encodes CASSYSMQGLNTEAFF.

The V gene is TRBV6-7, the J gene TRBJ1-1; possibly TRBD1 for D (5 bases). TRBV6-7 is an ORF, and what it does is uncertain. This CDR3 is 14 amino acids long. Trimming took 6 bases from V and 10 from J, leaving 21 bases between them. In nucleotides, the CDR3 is TGTGCCAGCAGCCGAGCCTTGGACATCCTCGGAGCTTTCTTT. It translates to CASSRALDILGAFF.

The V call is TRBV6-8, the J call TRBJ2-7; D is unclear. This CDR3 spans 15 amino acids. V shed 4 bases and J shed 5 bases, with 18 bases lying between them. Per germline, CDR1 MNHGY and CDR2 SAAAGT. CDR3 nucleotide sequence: TGTGCCAGCAGTTCCTCAAGGGTCACCAGCGACGAGCAGTACTTC. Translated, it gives CASSSSRVTSDEQYF.

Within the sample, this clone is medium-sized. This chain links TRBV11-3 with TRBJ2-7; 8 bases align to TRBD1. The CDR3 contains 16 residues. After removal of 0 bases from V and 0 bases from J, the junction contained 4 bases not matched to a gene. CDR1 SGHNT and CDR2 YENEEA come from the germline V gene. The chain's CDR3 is CASSLDRGLDSYEQYF. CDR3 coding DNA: TGTGCCAGCAGCTTAGACAGGGGGCTGGACTCCTACGAGCAGTACTTC.

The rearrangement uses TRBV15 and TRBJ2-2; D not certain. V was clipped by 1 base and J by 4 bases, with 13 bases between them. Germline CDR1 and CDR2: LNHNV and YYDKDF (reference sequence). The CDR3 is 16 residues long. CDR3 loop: CATSRVNSMSTGELFF. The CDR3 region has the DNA TGTGCCACCAGCAGAGTTAACTCCATGTCCACCGGGGAGCTGTTTTTT.

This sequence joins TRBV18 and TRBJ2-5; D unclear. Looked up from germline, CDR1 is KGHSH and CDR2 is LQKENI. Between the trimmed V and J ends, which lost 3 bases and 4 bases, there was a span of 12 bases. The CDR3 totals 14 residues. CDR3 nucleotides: TGTGCCAGCTCACCTCCCATGCAAGCAGAGACCCAGTACTTC. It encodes CASSPPMQAETQYF.